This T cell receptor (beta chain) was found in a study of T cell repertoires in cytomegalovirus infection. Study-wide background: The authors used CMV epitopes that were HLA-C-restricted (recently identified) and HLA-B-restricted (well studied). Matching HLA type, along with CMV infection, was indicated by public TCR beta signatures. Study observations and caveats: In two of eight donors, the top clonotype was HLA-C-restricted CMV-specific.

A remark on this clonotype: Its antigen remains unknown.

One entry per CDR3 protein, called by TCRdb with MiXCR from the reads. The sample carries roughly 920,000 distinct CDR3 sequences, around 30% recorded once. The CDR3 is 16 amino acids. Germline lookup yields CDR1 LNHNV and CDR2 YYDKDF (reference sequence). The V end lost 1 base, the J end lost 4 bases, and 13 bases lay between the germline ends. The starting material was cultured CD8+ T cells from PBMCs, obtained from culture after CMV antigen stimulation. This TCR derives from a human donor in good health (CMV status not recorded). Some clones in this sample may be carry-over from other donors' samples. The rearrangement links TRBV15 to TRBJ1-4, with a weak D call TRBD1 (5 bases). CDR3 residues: CATSRGARGGNEKLFF. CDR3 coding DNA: TGTGCCACCAGCAGAGGAGCGAGGGGCGGTAATGAAAAACTGTTTTTT.